This TCR beta chain appears in the sequencing data of a study of human T cells and chemical hapten exposure. This clonotype turned up a few times. Its antigen is currently unknown. V was pared by 7 bases and J by 4 bases, with 13 bases between. The CDR3 loop spans 12 amino acids. CDR1 is DFQATT and CDR2 is SNEGSKA in the germline V gene (reference sequence). Specified time point: patch test 1, 2 weeks after DPC sensitization. The treatment was: therapeutic diphenylcyclopropenone sensitization with weekly scalp DPC. Every patch test was put on after a blood sample was taken. The donor pool consisted of alopecia patients aged 18 to 70 years, considered suitable for DPC. Total RNA was isolated from unfractionated whole blood. A single record per CDR3 protein comes from TCRdb applying MiXCR to the RACE reads. The table has just under 350,000 distinct CDR3 sequences, around 7% seen once. Points from the study as a whole: Significantly greater numbers of large CDR3 similarity clusters came from expanded TCRs than from controls.

The clonotype comes from a woman between 18 and 30 years old with alopecia areata. Some clones in this sample may be carry-over from other donors' samples. V usage is TRBV20-1 and J usage is TRBJ1-1, with unresolved D. The sample in question was whole blood, obtained in connection with sensitization to the hapten diphenylcyclopropenone (DPC). DNA of the CDR3: TGCAGTGGAGCTATGGTTCTCACTGAAGCTTTCTTT. Encoded protein: CSGAMVLTEAFF.